Shown below are 2 T cell receptor beta chains from a single sample sequenced in a study of CD8+CD57+ T cells in acquired aplastic anemia. CDR3 and TCR beta VDJ profiling relied on a genomic DNA template. One entry per CDR3 protein, called by TCRdb with MiXCR from the reads. The sample holds around 200,000 distinct CDR3 sequences, almost 50% seen once. It was patients with CD8+CD57+ cell expansion by flow cytometry who were chosen for sequencing. The sequencing sample was made of sorted CD4+, CD8+, or CD8+CD57+ T cells (not recorded which) from PBMCs. These receptors were obtained from a human donor with aplastic anemia.

This clonotype came up a few times. The chain uses TRBV3-1 and TRBJ2-5; 7 bases match TRBD2. V shed 7 bases, J shed 5 bases, and the junction held 16 bases outside the gene matches. The germline V gene has CDR1 LGHDT and CDR2 YNNKEL (reference sequence). The CDR3 totals 16 residues. The CDR3 DNA reads as TGTGCCAGCAAAAGGGTGGGAGGGCGAGTAGACGAGACCCAGTACTTC. The encoded protein is CASKRVGGRVDETQYF.

Comments on this clonotype: The conserved phenylalanine or tryptophan normally closing the CDR3 is absent here, so this likely arose from a read error. Because the CDR3's place on the DNA is in doubt, the DNA is left out and the CDR3 is given as listed by TCRdb. The rearrangement links TRBV7-8 to TRBJ2-7; the D segment call TRBD2 is taken from the table without a DNA check. The germline V gene has CDR1 SGHVS and CDR2 FQNEAQ. The CDR3 adds up to 8 amino acids, both ends counted. This CDR3 is CASSWLLA.